This TCR beta chain was obtained from a study of blood T cell repertoires in COVID-19. In the study overall: The origin of the acute and convalescent COVID-19 samples was the United States, Italy and Spain. The analysed material was cDNA or gDNA that came from T cells, B-cell-depleted T cells, or PBMCs.

The germline gives CDR1 SGHVS, CDR2 FQNEAQ. The CDR3 extends over 13 amino acids. The V gene lost 5 bases and the J gene lost 7 bases, with 12 bases spanning the gap. Per the original data handling: Amplification of reference gene primers was used by the study to estimate nucleated cell counts. Using immunoSEQ multiplex PCR, the repertoire was profiled, and TCRdb retains in-frame clones only, with some absent. V, J and clone size are taken as reported in that table, and D and trimming were inferred from the DNA itself. The sample lists roughly 180,000 clones, 82% seen once, with roughly 10% in the top ten.

This rearrangement joins TRBV7-8 to TRBJ1-5, with no clear D. Source material: peripheral blood. The clonotype was recovered from a woman at least 80 years old with active or convalescent COVID-19. CDR3 amino acids: CASSPEGWQPQHF. For the CDR3, the DNA is TGTGCCAGCAGCCCGGAGGGTTGGCAGCCCCAGCATTTT.